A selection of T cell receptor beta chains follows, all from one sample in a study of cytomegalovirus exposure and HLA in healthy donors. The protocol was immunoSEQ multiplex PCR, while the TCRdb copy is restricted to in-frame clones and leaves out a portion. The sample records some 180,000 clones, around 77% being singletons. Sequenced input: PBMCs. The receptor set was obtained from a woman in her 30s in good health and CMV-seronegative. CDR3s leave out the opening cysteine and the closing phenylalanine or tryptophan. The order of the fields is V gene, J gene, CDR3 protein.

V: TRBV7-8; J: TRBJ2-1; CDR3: ASSSHYNEQF
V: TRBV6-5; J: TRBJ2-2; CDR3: ASSLSPGVTGELF
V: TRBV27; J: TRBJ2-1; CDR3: ASSSKPNSYNEQF
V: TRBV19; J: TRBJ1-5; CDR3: ASSSDRGTYSNQPQH
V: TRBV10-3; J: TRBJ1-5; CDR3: AISADRGFQPQH
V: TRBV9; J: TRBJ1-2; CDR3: ASSVSGTETPYGYT
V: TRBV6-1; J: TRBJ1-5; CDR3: ASERGGGNQPQH
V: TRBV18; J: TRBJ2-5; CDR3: ASSPSGGQETQY
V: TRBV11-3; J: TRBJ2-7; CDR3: ASSLGGSTYEQY
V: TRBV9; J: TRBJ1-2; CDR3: ASSPPRGNYGYT
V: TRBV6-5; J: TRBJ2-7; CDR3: ASSLTGAASYEQY
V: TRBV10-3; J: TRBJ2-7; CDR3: AITLSKGQTYEQY
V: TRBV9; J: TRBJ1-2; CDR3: ASSVLRQGYYYGYP
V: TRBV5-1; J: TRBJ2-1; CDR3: ASSLSGTRQDEQF
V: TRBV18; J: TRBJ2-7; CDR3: ASSPPGTTEQY
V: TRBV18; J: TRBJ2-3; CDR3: ASSLGLAGAGDTQY
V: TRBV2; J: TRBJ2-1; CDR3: ASSERGVTEQF
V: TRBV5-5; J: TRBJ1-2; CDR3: ASSLGPEDGYT
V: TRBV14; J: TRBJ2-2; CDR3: ASSSTRDRGWETGELF
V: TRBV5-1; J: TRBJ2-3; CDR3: ASSLITGLPTDTQY
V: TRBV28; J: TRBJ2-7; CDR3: ASRYTSGSNYEQY
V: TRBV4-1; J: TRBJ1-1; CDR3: ASSHPRTGLDTEAF
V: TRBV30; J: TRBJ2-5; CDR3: AWRGVPETQY
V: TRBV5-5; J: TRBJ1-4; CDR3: ASSSQGADEKLF